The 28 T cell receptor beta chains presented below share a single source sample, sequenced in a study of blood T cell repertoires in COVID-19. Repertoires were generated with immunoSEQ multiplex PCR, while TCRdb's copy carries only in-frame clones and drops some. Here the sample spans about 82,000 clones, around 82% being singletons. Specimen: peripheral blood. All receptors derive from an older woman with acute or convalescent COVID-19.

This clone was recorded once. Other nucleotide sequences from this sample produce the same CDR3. CDR3 loop: CASSSGTPYEQYF. The CDR3 DNA reads TGTGCCAGTAGCTCCGGGACACCCTACGAGCAGTACTTC. The chain combines TRBV19 with TRBJ2-7; possibly TRBD1 for D (6 bases). Trimming stripped 6 bases from V and 2 bases from J, with 11 bases between. The CDR3 totals 13 residues. The germline gives CDR1 LNHDA, CDR2 SQIVND (reference sequence).

The CDR3 region is CASSALQRNNQPQHF. As DNA, the CDR3 is TGTGCCAGCTCAGCCCTACAGCGGAACAATCAGCCCCAGCATTTT. This chain joins TRBV18 and TRBJ1-5, with D hard to call. V was pared by 5 bases and J by 3 bases, with 14 bases between. This CDR3 is 15 amino acids long. Germline CDR1 is KGHSH and CDR2 is LQKENI.

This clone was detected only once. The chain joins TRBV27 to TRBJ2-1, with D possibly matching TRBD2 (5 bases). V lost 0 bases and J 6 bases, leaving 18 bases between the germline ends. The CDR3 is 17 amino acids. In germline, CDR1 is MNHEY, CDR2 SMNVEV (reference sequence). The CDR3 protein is CASSLSLARGIGNEQFF. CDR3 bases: TGTGCCAGCAGTTTATCGCTAGCTCGAGGAATTGGCAATGAGCAGTTCTTC.

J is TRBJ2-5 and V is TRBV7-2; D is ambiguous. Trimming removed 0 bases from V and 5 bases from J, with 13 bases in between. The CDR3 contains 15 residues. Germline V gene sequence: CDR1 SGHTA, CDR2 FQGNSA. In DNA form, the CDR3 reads TGTGCCAGCAGCTTAGCGCCCCGGGTAACGGAGACCCAGTACTTC. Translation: CASSLAPRVTETQYF.

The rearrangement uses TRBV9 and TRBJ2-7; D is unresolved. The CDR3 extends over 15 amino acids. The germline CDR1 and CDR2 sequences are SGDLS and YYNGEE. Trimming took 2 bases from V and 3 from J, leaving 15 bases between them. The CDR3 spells CASSVAQWSNYEQYF. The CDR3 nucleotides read TGTGCCAGCAGCGTGGCCCAGTGGAGTAACTACGAGCAGTACTTC.

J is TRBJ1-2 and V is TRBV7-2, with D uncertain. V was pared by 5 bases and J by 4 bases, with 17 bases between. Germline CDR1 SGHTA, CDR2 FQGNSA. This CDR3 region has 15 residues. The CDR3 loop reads CASSPNLSGSYGYTF. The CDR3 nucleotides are TGTGCCAGCAGCCCCAACTTGTCGGGGAGCTATGGCTACACCTTC.

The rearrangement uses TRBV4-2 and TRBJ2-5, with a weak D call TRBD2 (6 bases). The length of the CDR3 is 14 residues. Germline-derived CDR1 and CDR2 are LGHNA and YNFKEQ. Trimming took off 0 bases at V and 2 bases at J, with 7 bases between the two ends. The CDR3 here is CASSQDRGQETQYF. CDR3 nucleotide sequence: TGTGCCAGCAGCCAAGATCGGGGGCAAGAGACCCAGTACTTC.

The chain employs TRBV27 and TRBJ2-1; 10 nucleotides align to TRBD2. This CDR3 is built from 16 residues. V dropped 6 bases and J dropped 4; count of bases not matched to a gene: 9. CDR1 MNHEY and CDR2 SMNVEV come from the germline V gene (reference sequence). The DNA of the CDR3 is TGTGCCAGCAGGGGGGCTCGAGCGGGAGGGTACAATGAGCAGTTCTTC. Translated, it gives CASRGARAGGYNEQFF.

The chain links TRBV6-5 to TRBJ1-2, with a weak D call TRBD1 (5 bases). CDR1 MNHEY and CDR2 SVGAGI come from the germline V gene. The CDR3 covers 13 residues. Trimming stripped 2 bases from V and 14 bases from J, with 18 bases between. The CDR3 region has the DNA TGTGCCAGCAGTTACGGGTCCGGGGGAGATAGTACCTTC. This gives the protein CASSYGSGGDSTF.

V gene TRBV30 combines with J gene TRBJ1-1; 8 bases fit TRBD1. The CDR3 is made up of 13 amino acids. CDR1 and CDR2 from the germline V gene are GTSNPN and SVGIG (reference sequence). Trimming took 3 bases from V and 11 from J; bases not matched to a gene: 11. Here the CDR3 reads CAWSGTGALLAFF. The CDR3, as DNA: TGTGCCTGGAGCGGGACAGGAGCGCTTTTGGCTTTCTTT.

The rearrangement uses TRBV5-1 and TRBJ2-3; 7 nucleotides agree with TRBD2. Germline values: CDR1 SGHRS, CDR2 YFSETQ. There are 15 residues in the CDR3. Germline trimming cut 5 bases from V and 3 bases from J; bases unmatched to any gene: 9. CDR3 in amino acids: CASRLGLGGTDTQYF. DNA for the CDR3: TGCGCCAGCAGACTCGGACTGGGGGGGACAGATACGCAGTATTTT.

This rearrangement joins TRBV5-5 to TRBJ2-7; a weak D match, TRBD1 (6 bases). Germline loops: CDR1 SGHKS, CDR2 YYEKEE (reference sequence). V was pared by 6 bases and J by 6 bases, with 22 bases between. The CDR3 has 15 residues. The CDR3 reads CASTPGAGEHREQYF. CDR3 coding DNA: TGTGCCAGCACCCCCGGGGCAGGGGAGCACCGCGAGCAGTACTTC.

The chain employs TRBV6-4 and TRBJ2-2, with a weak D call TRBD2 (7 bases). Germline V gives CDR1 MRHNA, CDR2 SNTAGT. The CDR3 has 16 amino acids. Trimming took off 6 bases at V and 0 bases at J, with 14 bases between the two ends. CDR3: CASSQWGGPNTGELFF. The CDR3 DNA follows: TGTGCCAGCAGCCAGTGGGGGGGGCCGAACACCGGGGAGCTGTTTTTT.

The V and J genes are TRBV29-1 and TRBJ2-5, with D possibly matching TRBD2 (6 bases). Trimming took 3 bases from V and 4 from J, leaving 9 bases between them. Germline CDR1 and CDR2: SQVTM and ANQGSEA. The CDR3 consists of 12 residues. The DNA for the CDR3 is TGCAGCGTTGACCCCGGGAGAGAGACCCAGTACTTC. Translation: CSVDPGRETQYF.

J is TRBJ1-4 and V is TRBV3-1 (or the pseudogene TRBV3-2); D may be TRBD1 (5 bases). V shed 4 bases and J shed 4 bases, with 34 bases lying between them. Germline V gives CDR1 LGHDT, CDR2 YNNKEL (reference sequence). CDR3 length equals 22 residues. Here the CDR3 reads CASSPEDHIPGRGGINNEKLFF. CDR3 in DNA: TGTGCCAGCAGCCCGGAAGACCATATACCGGGACGGGGAGGGATAAATAATGAAAAACTGTTTTTT.

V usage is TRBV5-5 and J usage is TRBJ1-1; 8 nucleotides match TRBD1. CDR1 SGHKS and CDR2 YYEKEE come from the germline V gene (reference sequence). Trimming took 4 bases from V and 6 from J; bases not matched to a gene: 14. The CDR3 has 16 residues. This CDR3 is CASSPVGRGRLAEAFF. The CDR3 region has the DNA TGTGCCAGCAGCCCGGTTGGCAGGGGGCGGTTGGCTGAAGCTTTCTTT.

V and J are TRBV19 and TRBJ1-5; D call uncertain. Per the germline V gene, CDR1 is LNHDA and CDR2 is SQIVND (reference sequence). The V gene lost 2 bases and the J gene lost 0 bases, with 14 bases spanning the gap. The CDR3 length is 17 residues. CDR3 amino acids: CASSINRGAGSNQPQHF. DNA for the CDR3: TGTGCCAGTAGTATAAATCGTGGAGCGGGTAGCAATCAGCCCCAGCATTTT.

The chain's CDR3 is CASSLDVGSSYNEQFF. The CDR3 nucleotides read TGTGCCAGCAGCTTAGACGTCGGGAGCTCCTACAATGAGCAGTTCTTC. V and J are TRBV7-2 and TRBJ2-1; D is perhaps TRBD2 (6 bases). Trimming removed 1 base from V and 0 bases from J, with 10 bases in between. The germline CDR1 and CDR2 sequences are SGHTA and FQGNSA. The length of the CDR3 is 16 residues.

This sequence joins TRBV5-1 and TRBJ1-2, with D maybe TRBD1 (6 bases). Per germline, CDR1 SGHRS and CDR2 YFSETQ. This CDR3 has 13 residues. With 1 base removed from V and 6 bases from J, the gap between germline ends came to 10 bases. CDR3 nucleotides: TGCGCCAGCAGCTTGAGCGGGACAAATGGCTACACCTTC. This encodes CASSLSGTNGYTF.

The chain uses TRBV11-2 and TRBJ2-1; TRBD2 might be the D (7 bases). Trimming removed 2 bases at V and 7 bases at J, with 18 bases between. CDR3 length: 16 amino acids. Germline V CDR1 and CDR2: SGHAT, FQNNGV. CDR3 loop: CASSLIGGGAGNEQFF. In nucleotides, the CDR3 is TGTGCCAGCAGCTTAATCGGCGGGGGCGCGGGGAATGAGCAGTTCTTC.

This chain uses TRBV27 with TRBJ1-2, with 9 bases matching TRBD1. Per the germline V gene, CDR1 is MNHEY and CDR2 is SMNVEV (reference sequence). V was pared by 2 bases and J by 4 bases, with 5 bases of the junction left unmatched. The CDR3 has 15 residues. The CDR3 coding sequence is TGTGCCAGCAGTTTAGACGGACAGGGGTCCTATGGCTACACCTTC. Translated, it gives CASSLDGQGSYGYTF.

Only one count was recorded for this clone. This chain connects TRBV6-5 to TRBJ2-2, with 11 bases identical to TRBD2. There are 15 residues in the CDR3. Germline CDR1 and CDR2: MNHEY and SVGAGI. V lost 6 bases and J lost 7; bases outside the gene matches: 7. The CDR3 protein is CASSQLAGANGELFF. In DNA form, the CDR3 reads TGTGCCAGCAGCCAACTAGCGGGAGCCAACGGGGAGCTGTTTTTT.

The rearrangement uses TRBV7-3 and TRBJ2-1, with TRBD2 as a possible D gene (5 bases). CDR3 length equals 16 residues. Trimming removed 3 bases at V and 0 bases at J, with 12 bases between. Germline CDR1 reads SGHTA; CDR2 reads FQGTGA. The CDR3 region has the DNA TGTGCCAGCAGCTTCAAAGCGGATTTCTCCTACAATGAGCAGTTCTTC. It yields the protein CASSFKADFSYNEQFF.

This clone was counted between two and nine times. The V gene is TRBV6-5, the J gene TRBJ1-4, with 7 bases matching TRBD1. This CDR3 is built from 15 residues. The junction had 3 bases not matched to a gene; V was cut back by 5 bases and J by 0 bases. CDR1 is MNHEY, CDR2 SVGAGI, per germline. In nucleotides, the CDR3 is TGTGCCAGCAGTAGTGGACAGGCAACTAATGAAAAACTGTTTTTT. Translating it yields CASSSGQATNEKLFF.

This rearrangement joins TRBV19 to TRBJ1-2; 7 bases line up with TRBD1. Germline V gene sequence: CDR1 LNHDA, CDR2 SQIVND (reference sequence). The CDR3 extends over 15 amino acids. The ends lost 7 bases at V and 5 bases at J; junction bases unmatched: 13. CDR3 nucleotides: TGTGCCAGTACGTCCGGCGACAGGGCCTTTTATGGCTACACCTTC. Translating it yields CASTSGDRAFYGYTF.

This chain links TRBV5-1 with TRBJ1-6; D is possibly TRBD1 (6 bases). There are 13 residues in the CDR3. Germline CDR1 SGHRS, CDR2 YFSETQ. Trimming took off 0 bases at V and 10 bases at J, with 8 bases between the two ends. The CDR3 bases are TGCGCCAGCAGCTTGGACAGGGAGTCACCCCTCCACTTT. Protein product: CASSLDRESPLHF.

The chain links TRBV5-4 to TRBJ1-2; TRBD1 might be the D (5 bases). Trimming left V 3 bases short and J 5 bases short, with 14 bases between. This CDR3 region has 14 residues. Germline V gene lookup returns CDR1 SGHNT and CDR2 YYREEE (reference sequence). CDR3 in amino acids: CASSSPTQGYGYTF. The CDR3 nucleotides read TGTGCCAGCAGCTCACCGACTCAGGGTTATGGCTACACCTTC.

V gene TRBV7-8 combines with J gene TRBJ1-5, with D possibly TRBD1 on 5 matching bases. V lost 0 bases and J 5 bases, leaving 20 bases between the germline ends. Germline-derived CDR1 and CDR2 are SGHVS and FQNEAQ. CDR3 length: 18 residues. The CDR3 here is CASSLAGGSESVYQPQHF. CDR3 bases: TGTGCCAGCAGCTTAGCGGGGGGAAGTGAGTCGGTCTATCAGCCCCAGCATTTT.